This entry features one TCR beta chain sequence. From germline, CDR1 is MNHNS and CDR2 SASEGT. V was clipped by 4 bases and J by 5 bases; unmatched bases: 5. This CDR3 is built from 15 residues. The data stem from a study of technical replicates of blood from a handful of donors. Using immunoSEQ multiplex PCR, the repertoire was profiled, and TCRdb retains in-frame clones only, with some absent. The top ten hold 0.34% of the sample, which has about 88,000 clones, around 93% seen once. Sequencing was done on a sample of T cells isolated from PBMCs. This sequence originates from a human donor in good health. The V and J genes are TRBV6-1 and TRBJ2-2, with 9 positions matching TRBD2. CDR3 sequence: CASSVFAGGTGELFF. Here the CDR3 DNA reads TGTGCCAGCAGTGTTTTTGCGGGAGGGACCGGGGAGCTGTTTTTT.